The rows below give T cell receptor beta chains drawn from one sample of a study of shared clonotypes between healthy human individuals. Data came from immunoSEQ multiplex PCR; TCRdb stores just in-frame clones and leaves some out. In the table there are about 230,000 clones, about 65% of which are singletons. The sequenced material came from memory CD4+ T cells sorted from blood. The receptors here all came from a young man in good health. CDR3s include the opening cysteine and the closing phenylalanine or tryptophan. Fields, in order: clone size, V gene, D gene, J gene, CDR3 DNA, CDR3 protein. D genes are given only for firm matches. Expanded clones get a size class; other rows say once, few or many, or leave the size out.

abundance: NA; v_gene: TRBV20-1; d_gene: TRBD2; j_gene: TRBJ2-1; CDR3nt: TGCAGTGCGTTACTAGCGGTTGAGCAGTTCTTC; CDR3aa: CSALLAVEQFF
abundance: NA; v_gene: TRBV28; d_gene: NA; j_gene: TRBJ1-2; CDR3nt: TGTGCCAGCAGTTTAGGCCAAATGATATATGGCTACACCTTC; CDR3aa: CASSLGQMIYGYTF
abundance: NA; v_gene: TRBV20-1; d_gene: NA; j_gene: TRBJ2-1; CDR3nt: TGCAGTGCTCAGTACAATGAGCAGTTCTTC; CDR3aa: CSAQYNEQFF
abundance: NA; v_gene: TRBV6-5; d_gene: TRBD1; j_gene: TRBJ1-2; CDR3nt: TGTGCCAGCAGTCAGGGACAGGCAAGAGGTGGCTACACCTTC; CDR3aa: CASSQGQARGGYTF
abundance: NA; v_gene: TRBV5-8; d_gene: TRBD2; j_gene: TRBJ2-3; CDR3nt: TGTGCCAGCAGCTTGGCTGTAACTAGCGGGAGTGCAGATACGCAGTATTTT; CDR3aa: CASSLAVTSGSADTQYF
abundance: NA; v_gene: TRBV10-2; d_gene: TRBD2; j_gene: TRBJ2-1; CDR3nt: TGCGCCAGCAGTGAGTTGGTGGGAGGGGCCGGTGAGCAGTTCTTC; CDR3aa: CASSELVGGAGEQFF
abundance: NA; v_gene: TRBV6-5; d_gene: TRBD1; j_gene: TRBJ1-5; CDR3nt: TGTGCCAGCAGTAAGGGACAGGGAGACAATCAGCCCCAGCATTTT; CDR3aa: CASSKGQGDNQPQHF
abundance: few; v_gene: TRBV18; d_gene: NA; j_gene: TRBJ1-2; CDR3nt: TGTGCCAGCTCGGAGGGGGGGGTTACGCTCCGCTATGGCTACACCTTC; CDR3aa: CASSEGGVTLRYGYTF
abundance: NA; v_gene: TRBV14; d_gene: NA; j_gene: TRBJ1-2; CDR3nt: TGTGCCAGCAGGGGCAGGGGCGGCTACACCTTC; CDR3aa: CASRGRGGYTF
abundance: NA; v_gene: TRBV5-6; d_gene: NA; j_gene: TRBJ2-7; CDR3nt: TGTGCCAGCAGCTTGTGGGGTCCCTACGAGCAGTACTTC; CDR3aa: CASSLWGPYEQYF
abundance: NA; v_gene: TRBV7-3; d_gene: NA; j_gene: TRBJ2-7; CDR3nt: TGTGCCAGCAGCTTAGAGGGGGGCGCCGGCCACGAGCAGTACTTC; CDR3aa: CASSLEGGAGHEQYF
abundance: NA; v_gene: TRBV5-1; d_gene: NA; j_gene: TRBJ1-4; CDR3nt: TGCGCCAGCAGCGAAAACCTCCATGCAACTAATGAAAAACTGTTTTTT; CDR3aa: CASSENLHATNEKLFF
abundance: NA; v_gene: TRBV5-1; d_gene: NA; j_gene: TRBJ1-3; CDR3nt: TGCGCCAGCAGCTCAGTACCCTCTGGAAACACCATATATTTT; CDR3aa: CASSSVPSGNTIYF
abundance: NA; v_gene: TRBV9; d_gene: TRBD2; j_gene: TRBJ2-7; CDR3nt: TGTGCCAGCCAACCGGGACTAGCATCCTACGAGCAGTACTTC; CDR3aa: CASQPGLASYEQYF
abundance: once; v_gene: TRBV9; d_gene: NA; j_gene: TRBJ1-3; CDR3nt: TGTGCCAGCAGCTCTACGGGGGCTGGAAACACCATATATTTT; CDR3aa: CASSSTGAGNTIYF
abundance: NA; v_gene: TRBV18; d_gene: NA; j_gene: TRBJ2-1; CDR3nt: TGTGCCAGCTCACCACCAAGTTCTAGAGGTTCGTACAATGAGCAGTTCTTC; CDR3aa: CASSPPSSRGSYNEQFF
abundance: NA; v_gene: TRBV10-3; d_gene: NA; j_gene: TRBJ2-1; CDR3nt: TGTGCCAGCGTCGGGGTATCGTATGGTGAGCAGTTCTTC; CDR3aa: CASVGVSYGEQFF
abundance: few; v_gene: TRBV5-6; d_gene: TRBD1; j_gene: TRBJ2-2; CDR3nt: TGTGCCAGCAGCCACTGGGACAGGGCCGGGGAGCTGTTTTTT; CDR3aa: CASSHWDRAGELFF
abundance: NA; v_gene: TRBV7-9; d_gene: NA; j_gene: TRBJ2-5; CDR3nt: TGTGCCAGCAGCTTCCGGGACGGACTCCAAGAGACCCAGTACTTC; CDR3aa: CASSFRDGLQETQYF
abundance: many; v_gene: TRBV19; d_gene: TRBD2; j_gene: TRBJ2-3; CDR3nt: TGTGCCAGTAGTCCTAGCGGGAGGACTAGGACAGATACGCAGTATTTT; CDR3aa: CASSPSGRTRTDTQYF
abundance: NA; v_gene: TRBV7-2; d_gene: NA; j_gene: TRBJ2-5; CDR3nt: TGTGCCAGCAGCATAACTACAGGGAGCGAGACCCAGTACTTC; CDR3aa: CASSITTGSETQYF
abundance: NA; v_gene: TRBV19; d_gene: TRBD2; j_gene: TRBJ2-7; CDR3nt: TGTGCCAGTAGTCCGGAAAGATGGCGGGGGGCCTCCTACGAGCAGTACTTC; CDR3aa: CASSPERWRGASYEQYF
abundance: few; v_gene: TRBV28; d_gene: NA; j_gene: TRBJ1-4; CDR3nt: TGTGCCAGCAGTTTATACTGGGGTTCAGAAAAACTGTTTTTT; CDR3aa: CASSLYWGSEKLFF